Listed here are 30 T cell receptor beta chains from one sample, sequenced in a study of response to subunit inactivated influenza vaccine (dated by TCRdb to about 2018). The method behind the library was RT-PCR. Instrument used: Illumina HiSeq 2500. TCRdb took the public reads, trimmed them with fastp at Q25, ran MiXCR for clone calling and kept in-frame beta chains. Identical CDR3 protein sequences are pooled into one entry, listed with their most common genes and DNA. The sample table holds 500,000 or so distinct CDR3 sequences, of which about 15% were seen once. The top ten clonotypes cover roughly 3% of the sample. Sequencing was performed on CD4+ T cells sorted from PBMCs, taken less than 30 months after vaccination. These receptor sequences come from a man between 45 and 75 years old who received an inactivated influenza vaccine. Donor details come from another sample of the same person, matched by shared clones.

This clonotype was recorded a few times. J is TRBJ2-7 and V is TRBV4-2; possibly TRBD2 for D (7 bases). CDR1 and CDR2 (germline): LGHNA, YNFKEQ. Trimming took 1 base from V and 1 from J, leaving 11 bases between them. The CDR3 covers 15 residues. The CDR3 region has the DNA TGTGCCAGCAGCCAAGCGGGGGGCCTGTCCTACGAGCAGTACTTC. Residues: CASSQAGGLSYEQYF.

Ten or more counts support this clonotype. This CDR3 is CASSLSGLNYGYTF. CDR3 coding DNA: TGCGCCAGCAGCCTGAGTGGGTTAAACTATGGCTACACCTTC. The rearrangement uses TRBV5-1 and TRBJ1-2; D gene unclear. V lost 4 bases, J lost 2 bases, and 12 bases lay in between. The CDR3 contains 14 residues. Per the germline V gene, CDR1 is SGHRS and CDR2 is YFSETQ. Variable domain in full (rest from reference TRBV5-1 and TRBJ1-2): KAGVTQTPRYLIKTRGQQVTLSCSPISGHRSVSWYQQTPGQGLQFLFEYFSETQRNKGNFPGRFSGRQFSNSRSEMNVSTLELGDSALYLCASSLSGLNYGYTFGSGTRLTVV.

The J gene is TRBJ1-6, the V gene TRBV5-1; D may be TRBD1 (5 bases). The CDR3 extends over 16 amino acids. The V and J ends lost 3 bases and 7 bases respectively, with 17 bases between them. Germline V gene data show CDR1 as SGHRS and CDR2 as YFSETQ. The CDR3 DNA reads TGCGCCAGCAGCTGGGACCGGACTGGGAAGAATTCACCCCTCCACTTT. It encodes CASSWDRTGKNSPLHF. The variable domain in full, completed from reference TRBV5-1 and TRBJ1-6, reads KAGVTQTPRYLIKTRGQQVTLSCSPISGHRSVSWYQQTPGQGLQFLFEYFSETQRNKGNFPGRFSGRQFSNSRSEMNVSTLELGDSALYLCASSWDRTGKNSPLHFGNGTRLTVT.

V is TRBV7-2 and J is TRBJ2-3; 10 nucleotides agree with TRBD2. Germline assignment: CDR1 SGHTA and CDR2 FQGNSA. With 0 bases clipped from V and 4 bases from J, the junction kept 4 bases outside the gene matches. This CDR3 region has 16 residues. This chain's CDR3 is CASSLASLAGADTQYF. The CDR3 DNA is TGTGCCAGCAGCTTAGCGTCGCTAGCGGGGGCAGATACGCAGTATTTT.

This clonotype came up a few times. The CDR3 DNA sequence: TGTGCCAGCAGCTTAGTACTTGATGGCTACACCTTC. The encoded protein is CASSLVLDGYTF. J is TRBJ1-2 and V is TRBV7-2; D is ambiguous. The germline gives CDR1 SGHTA, CDR2 FQGNSA. This CDR3 has 12 amino acids. Trimming left V 1 base short and J 6 bases short, with 6 bases between.

This CDR3 reads CAISEQGGEQYF. CDR3 sequence (DNA): TGTGCCATCAGTGAGCAAGGTGGGGAGCAGTACTTC. The V gene is TRBV10-3, the J gene TRBJ2-7; D is ambiguous. The CDR3 spans 12 residues. CDR1 ENHRY and CDR2 SYGVKD come from the germline V gene. Trimming left V 2 bases short and J 7 bases short, with 9 bases between.

This chain links TRBV2 with TRBJ2-2, with 7 bases aligning to TRBD2. This CDR3 has 19 amino acids. CDR1 is SNHLY, CDR2 FYNNEI, per germline. With V trimmed by 0 bases and J by 2 bases, 12 bases remained unmatched. This CDR3 reads CASSEAPYSGASNTGELFF. DNA for the CDR3: TGTGCCAGCAGTGAAGCGCCGTACAGCGGGGCCTCTAACACCGGGGAGCTGTTTTTT.

This clonotype was counted between two and nine times. V and J are TRBV5-5 and TRBJ1-3, with no clear D. V shed 4 bases and J shed 1 base, with 12 bases lying between them. This CDR3 is built from 15 residues. Germline V gene sequence: CDR1 SGHKS, CDR2 YYEKEE (reference sequence). The CDR3 here is CASSPSVGSGNTIYF. CDR3 in DNA: TGTGCCAGCAGCCCCTCCGTCGGGTCTGGAAACACCATATATTTT.

A few counts support this clonotype. This chain joins TRBV7-3 and TRBJ2-2; D gene unclear. The CDR3 runs to 15 residues. The V and J ends lost 6 bases and 4 bases respectively, with 15 bases between them. Germline values: CDR1 SGHTA, CDR2 FQGTGA. The CDR3 DNA sequence: TGTGCCAGCAGTCCAAGGCGTGGTAGCACCGGGGAGCTGTTTTTT. The encoded protein is CASSPRRGSTGELFF.

This clonotype was detected only a few times. This chain uses TRBV5-1 with TRBJ1-2, with 7 bases lining up with TRBD1. V dropped 4 bases and J dropped 4; count of bases not matched to a gene: 19. The CDR3 has 18 residues. CDR1 SGHRS and CDR2 YFSETQ come from the germline V gene. The chain's CDR3 is CASSPRGGQTRDGYGYTF. The CDR3 DNA reads TGCGCCAGCAGCCCCCGAGGGGGACAGACCAGAGATGGCTATGGCTACACCTTC.

This clonotype was seen a handful of times. This rearrangement joins TRBV4-2 to TRBJ1-5; D gene ambiguous. Trimming left V 0 bases short and J 7 bases short, with 16 bases between. The germline gives CDR1 LGHNA, CDR2 YNFKEQ. This CDR3 contains 16 residues. The DNA for the CDR3 is TGTGCCAGCAGCCAAGATCTGGTCGCAACGGGCCAGCCCCAGCATTTT. Residues: CASSQDLVATGQPQHF.

This clonotype has ten or more counts. V and J are TRBV5-1 and TRBJ2-7, with D perhaps given as TRBD1 or TRBD2 (5 bases each). The germline CDR1 and CDR2 sequences are SGHRS and YFSETQ. Trimming cost V 0 bases and J 3 bases, with 10 bases left between them. The CDR3 spans 14 residues. CDR3 nucleotides: TGCGCCAGCAGCTTGGACAGGACTCGCTACGAGCAGTACTTC. Its translation is CASSLDRTRYEQYF.

The chain is built from TRBV7-9 and TRBJ2-3; D may correspond to TRBD1 or TRBD2 (6 bases each). Germline CDR1 reads SEHNR; CDR2 reads FQNEAQ (reference sequence). Deletions cut 6 bases from V and 11 bases from J, with 15 bases between. This CDR3 has 12 residues. The CDR3, as DNA: TGTGCCAGCAGGAGTCCGGGGGCAGAGCAGTATTTT. It encodes CASRSPGAEQYF.

This clonotype was seen repeatedly, ten times or more. The chain couples TRBV20-1 to TRBJ1-5; D is ambiguous. The germline V and J ends were trimmed by 4 bases and 3 bases, with 13 bases remaining between them. Germline CDR1 and CDR2: DFQATT and SNEGSKA (reference sequence). The CDR3 spans 14 residues. This CDR3 is CSAKPNQHNQPQHF. In nucleotides, the CDR3 is TGCAGTGCTAAACCCAACCAGCACAATCAGCCCCAGCATTTT.

The rearrangement links TRBV20-1 to TRBJ2-3; 12 bases line up with TRBD2. The CDR3 has 16 residues. The J segment lost 4 bases and the V segment lost 3 bases, leaving 8 bases of the junction unmatched. The germline V gene has CDR1 DFQATT and CDR2 SNEGSKA (reference sequence). The CDR3 loop reads CSASARLAGVPDTQYF. The CDR3 DNA follows: TGCAGTGCTAGCGCCCGACTAGCGGGAGTCCCAGATACGCAGTATTTT.

The V gene is TRBV7-2, the J gene TRBJ2-3; D is possibly TRBD1 (6 bases). V was cut by 2 bases and J by 0 bases, with 12 bases left in between. Germline V gene data show CDR1 as SGHTA and CDR2 as FQGNSA. This CDR3 is built from 16 residues. The CDR3, as DNA: TGTGCCAGCAGCTTAATGCCAGGGGTTAGCACAGATACGCAGTATTTT. This sequence encodes CASSLMPGVSTDTQYF.

The sample holds a few counts of this clonotype. The chain couples TRBV24-1 to TRBJ2-1; D not certain. The V and J ends lost 5 bases and 9 bases respectively, with 7 bases between them. Looked up from germline, CDR1 is KGHDR and CDR2 is SFDVKD. CDR3 length equals 11 residues. The CDR3 region is CATSGSGEQFF. Written as DNA, the CDR3 is TGTGCCACCAGTGGGTCGGGTGAGCAGTTCTTC.

The table lists this clonotype with a few counts. The chain carries TRBV27 and TRBJ1-5; TRBD1 aligns across 9 bases. The CDR3 covers 18 residues. V trimming: 5 bases; J trimming: 0 bases; junction bases outside the gene matches: 11. From germline, CDR1 is MNHEY and CDR2 SMNVEV (reference sequence). This CDR3 reads CASSRTGGETYSNQPQHF. The CDR3 bases are TGTGCCAGCAGTAGAACAGGGGGCGAAACTTATAGCAATCAGCCCCAGCATTTT.

This sequence joins TRBV3-1 and TRBJ1-1, with unresolved D. CDR1 and CDR2 from the germline V gene are LGHDT and YNNKEL (reference sequence). Trimming left V 0 bases short and J 5 bases short, with 7 bases between. CDR3 length: 13 amino acids. The CDR3 is CASSQEARTEAFF. In DNA form, the CDR3 reads TGTGCCAGCAGCCAAGAGGCGAGGACTGAAGCTTTCTTT.

The chain has TRBV12-3 or TRBV12-4 and TRBJ2-7; possibly TRBD1 or TRBD2 for D (5 bases each). The CDR3 has 14 residues. V lost 0 bases and J 2 bases, leaving 8 bases between the germline ends. The CDR3 DNA reads TGTGCCAGCAGTTTAGCGCGAGGGGCCTACGAGCAGTACTTC. This encodes CASSLARGAYEQYF.

The chain has TRBV6-5 and TRBJ2-1; D may be TRBD2 (6 bases). The CDR3 spans 11 residues. CDR1 and CDR2 (germline): MNHEY, SVGAGI. V lost 5 bases to trimming and J lost 11 bases, with 10 bases between them. This CDR3 reads CASSRLDQQFF. DNA for the CDR3: TGTGCCAGCAGTCGACTAGACCAGCAGTTCTTC.

This clonotype was picked up a small number of times. CDR3 sequence: CASSLQGPGELFF. As DNA, the CDR3 is TGCGCCAGCAGTCTCCAAGGTCCCGGGGAGCTGTTTTTT. The chain couples TRBV5-1 to TRBJ2-2; D uncertain. This CDR3 contains 13 residues. Germline CDR1 reads SGHRS; CDR2 reads YFSETQ. V was pared by 5 bases and J by 6 bases, with 11 bases between.

Only a few counts were recorded for this clonotype. The V and J genes are TRBV28 and TRBJ1-6; maybe TRBD1 (6 bases). CDR3 size: 13 residues. Per the germline V gene, CDR1 is MDHEN and CDR2 is SYDVKM. Trimming took 2 bases from V and 10 from J, leaving 9 bases between them. The CDR3 loop reads CASSLQGHSPLHF. In nucleotides, the CDR3 is TGTGCCAGCAGTTTACAGGGACACTCACCCCTCCACTTT.

There are a few counts of this clonotype. The chain uses TRBV7-9 and TRBJ1-2, with a weak D call TRBD1 (5 bases). The CDR3 sequence is 12 residues long. Trimming removed 6 bases at V and 7 bases at J, with 12 bases between. Germline V lookup: CDR1 SEHNR, CDR2 FQNEAQ (reference sequence). The CDR3, as DNA: TGTGCCAGCAGGGGGGACGCACTTGGCTACACCTTC. Amino acids: CASRGDALGYTF.

A few counts support this clonotype. The chain recombines TRBV5-4 with TRBJ2-1, with 7 bases matching TRBD2. Trimming at V came to 4 bases and at J to 10 bases, leaving 14 bases not matched to a gene. The CDR3 runs 15 residues. In germline, CDR1 is SGHNT, CDR2 YYREEE (reference sequence). DNA for the CDR3: TGTGCCAGCAGCCCCACGACTAGCTCGAGGGCGGAGCAGTTCTTC. It yields the protein CASSPTTSSRAEQFF. Complete variable domain (other parts from reference TRBV5-4 and TRBJ2-1): ETGVTQSPTHLIKTRGQQVTLRCSSQSGHNTVSWYQQALGQGPQFIFQYYREEENGRGNFPPRFSGLQFPNYSSELNVNALELDDSALYLCASSPTTSSRAEQFFGPGTRLTVL.

The V and J genes are TRBV27 and TRBJ2-2; the match to TRBD2 covers 7 bases. CDR3 length equals 14 residues. CDR1 is MNHEY and CDR2 is SMNVEV in the germline V gene (reference sequence). The V segment lost 7 bases and the J segment 7 bases; nucleotides outside the gene matches: 9. Written as DNA, the CDR3 is TGTGCCAGCACCCCGGGAGGAGGGAACGGGGAGCTGTTTTTT. Translated: CASTPGGGNGELFF.

The chain joins TRBV20-1 to TRBJ1-4, with D possibly TRBD1 on 5 matching bases. The germline V gene has CDR1 DFQATT and CDR2 SNEGSKA (reference sequence). The CDR3 totals 13 residues. V was trimmed by 7 bases and J by 2 bases, leaving 11 bases between them. The DNA of the CDR3 is TGCAGTGTGCCGGGACTTACTAATGAAAAACTGTTTTTT. Its protein is CSVPGLTNEKLFF.

The V gene is TRBV11-1, the J gene TRBJ1-4, with D tentatively TRBD1 (5 bases). The CDR3 sequence is 12 residues long. Germline CDR1 reads SGHAT; CDR2 reads FQDESV (reference sequence). The DNA for the CDR3 is TGTGCAACCCAGGGAACTAATGAAAAACTGTTTTTT. Translating gives CATQGTNEKLFF.

The genes are TRBV5-1 and TRBJ2-5; TRBD1 aligns across 9 bases. The germline V gene has CDR1 SGHRS and CDR2 YFSETQ. Unmatched junction bases numbered 5, after V lost 0 bases and J lost 5 bases. This CDR3 has 15 amino acids. The CDR3 DNA follows: TGCGCCAGCAGCTTGGCCACAGGGGGCGCGGAGACCCAGTACTTC. Translation gives CASSLATGGAETQYF.

This clonotype appeared a single time. The rearrangement links TRBV15 to TRBJ2-5; D is possibly TRBD2 (5 bases). Germline-derived CDR1 and CDR2 are LNHNV and YYDKDF (reference sequence). V lost 0 bases and J lost 5, with 10 bases in between. The CDR3 runs 14 residues. In DNA, the CDR3 is TGTGCCACCAGCAGAGATCGAGCTAGCGAGACCCAGTACTTC. It specifies CATSRDRASETQYF.